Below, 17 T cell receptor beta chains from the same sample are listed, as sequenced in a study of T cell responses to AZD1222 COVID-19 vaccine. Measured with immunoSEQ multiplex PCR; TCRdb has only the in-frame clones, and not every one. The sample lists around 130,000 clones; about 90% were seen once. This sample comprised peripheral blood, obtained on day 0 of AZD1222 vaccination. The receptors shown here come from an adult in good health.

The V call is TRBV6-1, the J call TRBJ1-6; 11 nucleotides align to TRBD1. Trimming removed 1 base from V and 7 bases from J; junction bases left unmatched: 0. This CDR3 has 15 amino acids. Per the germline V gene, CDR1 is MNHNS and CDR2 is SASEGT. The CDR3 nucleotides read TGTGCCAGCAGTGAAGGGACAGGGGGCAATTCACCCCTCCACTTT. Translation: CASSEGTGGNSPLHF.

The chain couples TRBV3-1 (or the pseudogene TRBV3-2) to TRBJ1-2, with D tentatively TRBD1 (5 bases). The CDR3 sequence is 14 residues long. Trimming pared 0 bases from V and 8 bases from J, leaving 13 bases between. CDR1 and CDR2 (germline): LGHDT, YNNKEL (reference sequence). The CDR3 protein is CASSQDTMGRGYTF. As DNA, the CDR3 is TGTGCCAGCAGCCAAGACACCATGGGGCGCGGCTACACCTTC.

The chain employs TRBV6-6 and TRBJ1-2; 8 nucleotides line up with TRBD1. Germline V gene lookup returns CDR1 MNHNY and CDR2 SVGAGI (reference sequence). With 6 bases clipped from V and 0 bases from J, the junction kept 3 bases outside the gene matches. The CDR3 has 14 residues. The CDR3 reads CASRGQGANYGYTF. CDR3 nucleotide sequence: TGTGCCAGCAGAGGACAGGGAGCTAACTATGGCTACACCTTC.

CDR3 sequence: CASSYGFNEQFF. DNA for the CDR3: TGTGCCAGCAGTTACGGGTTTAATGAGCAGTTCTTC. The chain recombines TRBV6-2 or TRBV6-3 with TRBJ2-1; D is uncertain. The germline CDR1 and CDR2 sequences are MNHEY and SVGEGT. V lost 2 bases and J lost 7, with 6 bases in between. There are 12 residues in the CDR3.

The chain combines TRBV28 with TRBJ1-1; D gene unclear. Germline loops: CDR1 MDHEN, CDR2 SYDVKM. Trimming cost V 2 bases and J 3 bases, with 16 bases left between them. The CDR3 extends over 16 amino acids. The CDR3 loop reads CASSLRIRLTDTEAFF. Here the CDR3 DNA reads TGTGCCAGCAGTTTACGTATCCGATTAACAGACACTGAAGCTTTCTTT.

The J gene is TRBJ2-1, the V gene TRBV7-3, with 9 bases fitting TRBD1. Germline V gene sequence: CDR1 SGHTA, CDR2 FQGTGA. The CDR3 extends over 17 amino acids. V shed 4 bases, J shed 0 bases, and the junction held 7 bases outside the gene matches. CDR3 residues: CASSSNGQGPSYNEQFF. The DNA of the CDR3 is TGTGCCAGCAGCTCCAATGGACAGGGGCCCTCCTACAATGAGCAGTTCTTC.

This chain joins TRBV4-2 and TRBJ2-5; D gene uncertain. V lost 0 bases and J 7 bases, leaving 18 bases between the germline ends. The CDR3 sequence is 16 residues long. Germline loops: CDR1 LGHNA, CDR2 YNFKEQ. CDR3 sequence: CASSQDLGDQKGTQYF. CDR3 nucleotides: TGTGCCAGCAGCCAAGATTTGGGTGACCAGAAGGGGACCCAGTACTTC.

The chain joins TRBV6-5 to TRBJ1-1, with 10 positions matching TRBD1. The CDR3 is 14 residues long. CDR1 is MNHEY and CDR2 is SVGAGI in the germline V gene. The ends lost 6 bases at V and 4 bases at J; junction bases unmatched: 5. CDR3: CASSHGQGGTEAFF. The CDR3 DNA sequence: TGTGCCAGCAGCCATGGACAGGGGGGCACTGAAGCTTTCTTT.

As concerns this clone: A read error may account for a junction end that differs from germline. CDR3 amino acids: CASRGLYEQYF. DNA for the CDR3: TGTGCAAGCAGGGGGCTCTACGAGCAGTACTTC. This chain uses TRBV28 with TRBJ2-7, with 8 bases fitting TRBD1. Germline V CDR1 and CDR2: MDHEN, SYDVKM. The CDR3 has 11 amino acids. Together with reference TRBV28 and TRBJ2-7, the CDR3 gives the full variable domain: DVKVTQSSRYLVKRTGEKVFLECVQDMDHENMFWYRQDPGLGLRLIYFSYDVKMKEKGDIPEGYSVSREKKERFSLILESASTNQTSMYLCASRGLYEQYFGPGTRLTVT.

The CDR3 is CAISEPGQPRLYTGELFF. The CDR3 DNA sequence: TGTGCCATCAGTGAGCCTGGACAGCCTAGGCTTTACACCGGGGAGCTGTTTTTT. J is TRBJ2-2 and V is TRBV10-3; maybe TRBD1 (6 bases). This CDR3 region has 18 residues. CDR1 and CDR2 (germline): ENHRY, SYGVKD. Trimming left V 2 bases short and J 3 bases short, with 19 bases between.

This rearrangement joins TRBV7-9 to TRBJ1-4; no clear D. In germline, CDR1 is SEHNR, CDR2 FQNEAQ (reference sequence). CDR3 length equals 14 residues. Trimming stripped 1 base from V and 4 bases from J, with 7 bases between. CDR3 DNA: TGTGCCAGCAGCTTAGACAGAATTAATGAAAAACTGTTTTTT. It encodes CASSLDRINEKLFF.

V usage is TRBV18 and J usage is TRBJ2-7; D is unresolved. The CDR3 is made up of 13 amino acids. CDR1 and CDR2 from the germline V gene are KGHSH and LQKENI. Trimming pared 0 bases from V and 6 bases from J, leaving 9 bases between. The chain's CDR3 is CASSPPRSPEQYF. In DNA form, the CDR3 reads TGTGCCAGCTCACCACCAAGGAGCCCCGAGCAGTACTTC.

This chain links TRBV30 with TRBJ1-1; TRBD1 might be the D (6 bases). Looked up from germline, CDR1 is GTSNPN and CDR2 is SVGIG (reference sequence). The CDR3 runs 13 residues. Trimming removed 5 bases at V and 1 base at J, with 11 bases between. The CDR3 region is CAWGGQANTEAFF. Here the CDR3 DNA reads TGTGCCTGGGGGGGACAAGCGAACACTGAAGCTTTCTTT.

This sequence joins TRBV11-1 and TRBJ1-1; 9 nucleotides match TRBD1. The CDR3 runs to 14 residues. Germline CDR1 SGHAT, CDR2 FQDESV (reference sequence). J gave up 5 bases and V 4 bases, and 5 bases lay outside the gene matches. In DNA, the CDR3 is TGTGCCAGCAGCTGGGGACAGGGTAGTACTGAAGCTTTCTTT. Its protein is CASSWGQGSTEAFF.

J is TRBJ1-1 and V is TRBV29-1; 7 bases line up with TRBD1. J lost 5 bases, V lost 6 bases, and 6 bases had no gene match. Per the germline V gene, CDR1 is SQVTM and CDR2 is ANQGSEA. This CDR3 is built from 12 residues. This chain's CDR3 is CSVPDRETEAFF. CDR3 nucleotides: TGCAGCGTCCCTGACAGGGAAACTGAAGCTTTCTTT.

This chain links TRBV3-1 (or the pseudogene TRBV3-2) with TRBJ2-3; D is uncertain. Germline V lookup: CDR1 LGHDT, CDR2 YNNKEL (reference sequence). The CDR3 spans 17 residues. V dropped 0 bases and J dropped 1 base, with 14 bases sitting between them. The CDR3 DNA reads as TGTGCCAGCAGCCAAGATGAGGCACTCATCGGCACAGATACGCAGTATTTT. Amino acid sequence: CASSQDEALIGTDTQYF.

CDR3 bases: TGTGCCAGCAGCCCTCCCGCGGGGGGCGCGGGCGAGCAGTACTTC. Protein sequence: CASSPPAGGAGEQYF. This chain joins TRBV9 and TRBJ2-7; 8 bases align to TRBD2. The CDR3 totals 15 residues. Looked up from germline, CDR1 is SGDLS and CDR2 is YYNGEE. The V gene end was trimmed by 4 bases and the J gene end by 6 bases; junction bases not matched to a gene: 12.